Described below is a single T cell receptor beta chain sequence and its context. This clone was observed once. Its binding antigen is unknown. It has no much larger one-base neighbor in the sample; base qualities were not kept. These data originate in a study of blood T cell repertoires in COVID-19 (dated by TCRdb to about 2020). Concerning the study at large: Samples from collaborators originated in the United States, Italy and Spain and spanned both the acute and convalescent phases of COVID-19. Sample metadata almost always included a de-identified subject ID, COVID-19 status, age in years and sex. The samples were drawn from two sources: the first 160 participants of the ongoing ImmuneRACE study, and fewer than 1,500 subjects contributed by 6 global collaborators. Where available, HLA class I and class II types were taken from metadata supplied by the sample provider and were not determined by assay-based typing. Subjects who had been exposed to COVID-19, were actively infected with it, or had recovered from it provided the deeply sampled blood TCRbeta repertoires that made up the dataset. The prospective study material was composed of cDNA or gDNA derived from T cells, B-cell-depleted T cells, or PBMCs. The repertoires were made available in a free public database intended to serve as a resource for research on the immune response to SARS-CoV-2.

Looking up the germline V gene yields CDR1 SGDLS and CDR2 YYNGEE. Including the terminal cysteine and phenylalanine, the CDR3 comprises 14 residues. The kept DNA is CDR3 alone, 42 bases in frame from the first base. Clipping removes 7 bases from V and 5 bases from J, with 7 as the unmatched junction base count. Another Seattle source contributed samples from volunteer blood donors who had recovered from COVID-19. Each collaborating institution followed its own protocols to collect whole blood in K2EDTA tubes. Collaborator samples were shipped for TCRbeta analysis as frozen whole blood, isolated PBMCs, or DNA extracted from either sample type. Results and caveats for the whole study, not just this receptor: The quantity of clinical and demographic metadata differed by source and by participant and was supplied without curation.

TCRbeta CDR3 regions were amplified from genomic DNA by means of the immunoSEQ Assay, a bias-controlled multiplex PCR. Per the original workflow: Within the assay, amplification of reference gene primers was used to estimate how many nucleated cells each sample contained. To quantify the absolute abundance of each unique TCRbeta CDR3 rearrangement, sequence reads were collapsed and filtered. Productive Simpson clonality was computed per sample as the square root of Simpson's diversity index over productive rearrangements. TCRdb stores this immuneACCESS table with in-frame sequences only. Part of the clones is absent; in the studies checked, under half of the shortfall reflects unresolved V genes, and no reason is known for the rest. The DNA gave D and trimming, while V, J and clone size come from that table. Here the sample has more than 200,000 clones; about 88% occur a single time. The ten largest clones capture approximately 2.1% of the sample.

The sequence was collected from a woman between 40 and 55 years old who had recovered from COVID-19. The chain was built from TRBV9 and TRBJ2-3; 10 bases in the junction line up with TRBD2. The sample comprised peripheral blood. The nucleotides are TGTGCCAGCGCTCCTAGCGGGAGTGGAGATACGCAGTATTTT. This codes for CASAPSGSGDTQYF.